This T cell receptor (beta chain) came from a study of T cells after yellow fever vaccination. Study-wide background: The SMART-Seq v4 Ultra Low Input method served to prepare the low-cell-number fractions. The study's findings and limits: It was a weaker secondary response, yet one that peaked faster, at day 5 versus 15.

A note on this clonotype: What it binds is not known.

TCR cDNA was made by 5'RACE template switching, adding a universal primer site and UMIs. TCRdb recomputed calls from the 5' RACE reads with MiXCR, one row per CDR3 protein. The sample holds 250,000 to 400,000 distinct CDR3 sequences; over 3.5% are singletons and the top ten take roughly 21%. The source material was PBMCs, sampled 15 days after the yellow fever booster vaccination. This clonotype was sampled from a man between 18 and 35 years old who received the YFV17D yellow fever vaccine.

The CDR3 bases are TGTGCCATCAGTAGCACTAGCGGTTTGGGGGATACGCAGTATTTT. It is translated as CAISSTSGLGDTQYF. The chain links TRBV10-3 to TRBJ2-3, with 8 bases matching TRBD2. V dropped 5 bases and J dropped 6; count of bases not matched to a gene: 10. Per germline, CDR1 ENHRY and CDR2 SYGVKD. The CDR3 contains 15 residues.